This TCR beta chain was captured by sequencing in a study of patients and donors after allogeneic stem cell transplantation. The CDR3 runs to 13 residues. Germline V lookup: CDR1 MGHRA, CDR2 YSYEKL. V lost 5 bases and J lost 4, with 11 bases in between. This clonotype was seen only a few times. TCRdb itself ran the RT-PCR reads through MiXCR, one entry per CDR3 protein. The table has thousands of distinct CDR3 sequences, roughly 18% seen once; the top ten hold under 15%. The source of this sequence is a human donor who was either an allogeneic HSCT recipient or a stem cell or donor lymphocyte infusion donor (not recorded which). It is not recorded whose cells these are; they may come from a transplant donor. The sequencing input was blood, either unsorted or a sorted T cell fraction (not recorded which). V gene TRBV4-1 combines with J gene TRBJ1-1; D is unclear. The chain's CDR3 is CASSYDHGTEAFF. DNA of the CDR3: TGCGCCAGCAGCTATGACCACGGCACTGAAGCTTTCTTT.